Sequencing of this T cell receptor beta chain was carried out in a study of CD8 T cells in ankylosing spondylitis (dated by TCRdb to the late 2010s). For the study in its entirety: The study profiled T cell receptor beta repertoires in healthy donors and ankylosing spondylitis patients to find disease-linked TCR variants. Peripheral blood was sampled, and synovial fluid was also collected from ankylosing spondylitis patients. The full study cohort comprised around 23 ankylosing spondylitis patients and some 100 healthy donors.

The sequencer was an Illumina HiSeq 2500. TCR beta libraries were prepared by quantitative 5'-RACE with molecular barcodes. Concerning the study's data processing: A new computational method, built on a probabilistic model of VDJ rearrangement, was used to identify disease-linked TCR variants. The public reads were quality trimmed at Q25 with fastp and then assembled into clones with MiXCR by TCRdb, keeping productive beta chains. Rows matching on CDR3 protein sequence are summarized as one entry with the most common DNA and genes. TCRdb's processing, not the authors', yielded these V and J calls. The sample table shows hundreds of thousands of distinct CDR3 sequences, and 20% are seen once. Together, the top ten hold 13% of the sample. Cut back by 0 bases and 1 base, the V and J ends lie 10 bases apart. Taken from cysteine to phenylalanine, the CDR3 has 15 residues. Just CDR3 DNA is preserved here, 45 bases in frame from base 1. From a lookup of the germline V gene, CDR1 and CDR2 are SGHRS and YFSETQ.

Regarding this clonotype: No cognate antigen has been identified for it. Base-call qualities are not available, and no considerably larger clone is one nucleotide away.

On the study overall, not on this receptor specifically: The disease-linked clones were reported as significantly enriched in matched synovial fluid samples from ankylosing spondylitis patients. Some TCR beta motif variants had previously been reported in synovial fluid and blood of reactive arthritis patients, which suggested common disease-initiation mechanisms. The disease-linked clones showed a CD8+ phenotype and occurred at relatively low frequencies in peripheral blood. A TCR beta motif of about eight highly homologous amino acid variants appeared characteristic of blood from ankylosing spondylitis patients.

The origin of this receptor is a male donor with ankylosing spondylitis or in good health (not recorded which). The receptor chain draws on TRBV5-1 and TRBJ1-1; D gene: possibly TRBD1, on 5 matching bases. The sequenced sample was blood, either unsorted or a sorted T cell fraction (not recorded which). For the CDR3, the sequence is CASSLEGNPNTEAFF. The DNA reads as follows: TGCGCCAGCAGCTTGGAGGGGAATCCGAACACTGAAGCTTTCTTT.